This TCR beta chain was identified in a study of T cell responses to AZD1222 COVID-19 vaccine. V lost 6 bases and J lost 5, with 12 bases in between. CDR3 length equals 13 residues. Only in-frame clones appear in the TCRdb table, and some are missing; sequencing was by immunoSEQ multiplex PCR. The table lists some 120,000 clones, about four fifths of them singletons. Source: peripheral blood, taken on day 0 of AZD1222 vaccination. This sequence joins TRBV12-3 or TRBV12-4 and TRBJ2-3; D unclear. The clonotype comes from an adult in good health. CDR3 sequence: CASSFLGGDTQYF. CDR3 coding DNA: TGTGCCAGCAGCTTCTTAGGCGGAGATACGCAGTATTTT.